The rows below give T cell receptor beta chains drawn from one sample of a study of long-term antiretroviral therapy in people with HIV. The method was immunoSEQ multiplex PCR; TCRdb's version includes in-frame clones alone and lacks a portion of them. The sample contains roughly 28,000 clones, 80% to 90% of which appear only once. Sequencing was performed on unsorted PBMCs, taken 1.8 years after starting antiretroviral therapy. The source of these receptors is a woman younger than 30 with HIV. Both conserved end residues are part of each CDR3. A D gene is named only where the DNA matches it firmly. For some rows the clone size is stated as once, few or many, or as a class when expanded; others skip it.

j_call: TRBJ1-2
d_call: -
clone_size: -
v_call: TRBV6-5
cdr3_aa: CASSHDDRDALGYTF
cdr3_nt: TGTGCCAGCAGTCACGACGACCGGGATGCCCTTGGCTACACCTTC

j_call: TRBJ2-5
d_call: TRBD2
clone_size: -
v_call: TRBV7-2
cdr3_aa: CASSPERLAGETQYF
cdr3_nt: TGTGCCAGCAGCCCCGAACGACTAGCGGGAGAGACCCAGTACTTC

j_call: TRBJ2-2
d_call: -
clone_size: -
v_call: TRBV5-1
cdr3_aa: CASSHPGTGNTGELFF
cdr3_nt: TGCGCCAGCAGTCACCCCGGGACGGGAAACACCGGGGAGCTGTTTTTT

j_call: TRBJ2-1
d_call: -
clone_size: -
v_call: TRBV29-1
cdr3_aa: CSVESRASVYNEQFF
cdr3_nt: TGCAGCGTTGAAAGTCGGGCTAGCGTATACAATGAGCAGTTCTTC

j_call: TRBJ2-1
d_call: -
clone_size: few
v_call: TRBV5-6
cdr3_aa: CASSLMREWHNEQFF
cdr3_nt: TGTGCCAGCAGCTTGATGAGGGAGTGGCACAATGAGCAGTTCTTC

j_call: TRBJ2-7
d_call: -
clone_size: -
v_call: TRBV7-2
cdr3_aa: CASSSTGSYEQYF
cdr3_nt: TGTGCCAGCAGCTCTACCGGATCCTACGAGCAGTACTTC

j_call: TRBJ2-2
d_call: -
clone_size: -
v_call: TRBV28
cdr3_aa: CASWRRQGNTGELFF
cdr3_nt: TGTGCCAGCTGGCGGCGGCAGGGGAACACCGGGGAGCTGTTTTTT

j_call: TRBJ1-5
d_call: -
clone_size: -
v_call: TRBV1
cdr3_aa: CTSSRNRTLLWGNQPQHF
cdr3_nt: TGCACCAGCAGCCGAAACCGGACACTCCTTTGGGGCAATCAGCCCCAGCATTTT

j_call: TRBJ2-7
d_call: -
clone_size: -
v_call: TRBV19
cdr3_aa: CASSHGAGDYEQYF
cdr3_nt: TGTGCCAGTAGTCATGGGGCAGGGGACTACGAGCAGTACTTC

j_call: TRBJ2-7
d_call: -
clone_size: -
v_call: TRBV5-6
cdr3_aa: CASSSARREQYF
cdr3_nt: TGTGCCAGCAGCTCGGCGAGGAGGGAGCAGTACTTC

j_call: TRBJ1-3
d_call: -
clone_size: -
v_call: TRBV7-2
cdr3_aa: CASSLRPGNTIYF
cdr3_nt: TGTGCCAGCAGCTTACGGCCAGGGAACACCATATATTTT

j_call: TRBJ1-6
d_call: -
clone_size: -
v_call: TRBV5-4
cdr3_aa: CASSSGQNLNSPLHF
cdr3_nt: TGTGCCAGCAGCTCCGGACAGAACCTTAATTCACCCCTCCACTTT

j_call: TRBJ1-1
d_call: -
clone_size: once
v_call: TRBV11-3
cdr3_aa: CASSRTSSNTEAFF
cdr3_nt: TGTGCCAGCAGCAGAACCAGCAGCAACACTGAAGCTTTCTTT

j_call: TRBJ1-1
d_call: -
clone_size: -
v_call: TRBV19
cdr3_aa: CASSRQNTEAFF
cdr3_nt: TGTGCCAGTAGCCGACAGAACACTGAAGCTTTCTTT

j_call: TRBJ2-6
d_call: -
clone_size: -
v_call: TRBV5-6
cdr3_aa: CASSSSTSPSGGANVLTF
cdr3_nt: TGTGCCAGCAGCTCCTCGACGAGCCCCTCGGGGGGGGCCAACGTCCTGACTTTC

j_call: TRBJ2-3
d_call: -
clone_size: few
v_call: TRBV7-3
cdr3_aa: CASSLTGTQYF
cdr3_nt: TGTGCCAGCAGCTTAACGGGTACGCAGTATTTT

j_call: TRBJ2-1
d_call: TRBD1
clone_size: -
v_call: TRBV7-2
cdr3_aa: CASSLKTGHNEQFF
cdr3_nt: TGTGCCAGCAGCCTCAAGACAGGGCACAATGAGCAGTTCTTC